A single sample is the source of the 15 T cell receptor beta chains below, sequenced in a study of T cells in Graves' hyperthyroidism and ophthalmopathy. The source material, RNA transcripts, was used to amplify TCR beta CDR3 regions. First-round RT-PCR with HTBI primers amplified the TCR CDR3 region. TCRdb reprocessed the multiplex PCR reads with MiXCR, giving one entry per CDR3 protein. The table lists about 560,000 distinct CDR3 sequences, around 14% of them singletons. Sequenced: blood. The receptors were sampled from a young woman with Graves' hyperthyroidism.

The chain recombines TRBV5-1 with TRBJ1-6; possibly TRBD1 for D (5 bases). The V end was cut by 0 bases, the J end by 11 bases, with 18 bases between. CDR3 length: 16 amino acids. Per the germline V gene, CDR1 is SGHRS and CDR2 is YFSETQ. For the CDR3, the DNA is TGCGCCAGCAGCTTGGAGGGCAGGGTCGTAAGTCCACCCCTCCACTTT. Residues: CASSLEGRVVSPPLHF.

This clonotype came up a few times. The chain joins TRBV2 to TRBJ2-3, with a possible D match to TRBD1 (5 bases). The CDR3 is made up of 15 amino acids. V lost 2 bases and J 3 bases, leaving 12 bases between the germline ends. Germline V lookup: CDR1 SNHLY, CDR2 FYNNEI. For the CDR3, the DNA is TGTGCCAGCAGTGAATTAGGGGTTAGGACAGATACGCAGTATTTT. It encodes CASSELGVRTDTQYF.

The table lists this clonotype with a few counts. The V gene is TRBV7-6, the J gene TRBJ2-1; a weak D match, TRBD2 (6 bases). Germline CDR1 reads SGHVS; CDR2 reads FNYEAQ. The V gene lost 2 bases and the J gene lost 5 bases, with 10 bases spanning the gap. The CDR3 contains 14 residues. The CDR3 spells CASSLSSDHNEQFF. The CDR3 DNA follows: TGTGCCAGCAGCTTATCTAGCGATCACAATGAGCAGTTCTTC.

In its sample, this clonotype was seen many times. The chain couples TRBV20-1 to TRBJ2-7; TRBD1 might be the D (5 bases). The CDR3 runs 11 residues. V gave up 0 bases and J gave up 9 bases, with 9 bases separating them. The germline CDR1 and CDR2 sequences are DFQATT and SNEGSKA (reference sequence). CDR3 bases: TGCAGTGCTAGAGAGGTGGGGCTGCAGTACTTC. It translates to CSAREVGLQYF.

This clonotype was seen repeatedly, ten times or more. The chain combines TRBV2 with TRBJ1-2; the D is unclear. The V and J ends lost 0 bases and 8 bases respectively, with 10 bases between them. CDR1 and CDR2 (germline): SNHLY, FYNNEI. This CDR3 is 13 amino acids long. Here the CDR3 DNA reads TGTGCCAGCAGTGAAGCGCCGGGAAGCGGCTACACCTTC. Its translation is CASSEAPGSGYTF. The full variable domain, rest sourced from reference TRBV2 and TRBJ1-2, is EPEVTQTPSHQVTQMGQEVILRCVPISNHLYFYWYRQILGQKVEFLVSFYNNEISEKSEIFDDQFSVERPDGSNFTLKIRSTKLEDSAMYFCASSEAPGSGYTFGSGTRLTVV.

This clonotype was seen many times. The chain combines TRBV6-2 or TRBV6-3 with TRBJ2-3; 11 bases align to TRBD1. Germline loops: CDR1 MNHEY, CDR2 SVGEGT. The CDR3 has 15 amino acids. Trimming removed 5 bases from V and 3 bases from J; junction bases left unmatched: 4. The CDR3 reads CASSRTGGLTDTQYF. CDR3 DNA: TGTGCCAGCAGTCGGACAGGGGGCCTAACAGATACGCAGTATTTT.

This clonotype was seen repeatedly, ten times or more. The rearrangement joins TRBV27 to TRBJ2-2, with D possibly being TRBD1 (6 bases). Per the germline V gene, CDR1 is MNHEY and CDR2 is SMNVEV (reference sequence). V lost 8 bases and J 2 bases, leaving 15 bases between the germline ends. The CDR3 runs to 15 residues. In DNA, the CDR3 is TGTGCCAGCCACACCGCAGGGGATAACACCGGGGAGCTGTTTTTT. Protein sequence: CASHTAGDNTGELFF.

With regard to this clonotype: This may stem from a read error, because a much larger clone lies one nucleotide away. The CDR3 spells CASSHTGRADTQYF. In DNA, the CDR3 is TGTGCCAGCAGCCATACAGGGCGTGCAGATACGCAGTATTTT. The genes are TRBV4-2 and TRBJ2-3; D perhaps matches TRBD1 (6 bases). The V gene's germline CDR1 is LGHNA and CDR2 YNFKEQ. The germline V and J ends were trimmed by 3 bases and 4 bases, with 11 bases remaining between them. This CDR3 comprises 14 residues.

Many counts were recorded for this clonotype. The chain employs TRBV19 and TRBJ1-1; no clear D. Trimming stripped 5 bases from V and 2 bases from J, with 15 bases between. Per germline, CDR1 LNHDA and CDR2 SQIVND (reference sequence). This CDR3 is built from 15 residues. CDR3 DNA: TGTGCCAGTAGTCCACCGACGACAACAAACACTGAAGCTTTCTTT. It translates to CASSPPTTTNTEAFF.

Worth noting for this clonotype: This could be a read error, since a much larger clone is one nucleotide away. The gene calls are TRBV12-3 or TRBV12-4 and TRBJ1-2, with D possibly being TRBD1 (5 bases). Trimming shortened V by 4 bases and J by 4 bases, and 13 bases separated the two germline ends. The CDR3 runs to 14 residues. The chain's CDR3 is CASSSRGGLYGYTF. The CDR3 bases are TGTGCCAGCAGTTCTCGGGGGGGTCTCTATGGCTACACCTTC.

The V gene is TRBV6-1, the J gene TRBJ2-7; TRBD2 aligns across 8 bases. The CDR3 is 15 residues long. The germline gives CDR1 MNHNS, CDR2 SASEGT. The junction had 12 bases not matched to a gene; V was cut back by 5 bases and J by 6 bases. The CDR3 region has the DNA TGTGCCAGCAGTCCCTCGGTACGGGAGGGCCGCGAGCAGTACTTC. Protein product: CASSPSVREGREQYF.

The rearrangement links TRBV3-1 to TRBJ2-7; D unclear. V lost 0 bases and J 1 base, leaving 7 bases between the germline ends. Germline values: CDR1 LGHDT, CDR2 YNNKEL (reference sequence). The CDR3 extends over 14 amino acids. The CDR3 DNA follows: TGTGCCAGCAGCCAAGACACGAATTCCTACGAGCAGTACTTC. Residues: CASSQDTNSYEQYF.

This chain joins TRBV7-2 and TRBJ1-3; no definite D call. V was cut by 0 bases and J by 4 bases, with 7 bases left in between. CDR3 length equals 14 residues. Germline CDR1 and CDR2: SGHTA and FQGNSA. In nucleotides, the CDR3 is TGTGCCAGCAGCTTAGCGTGGGCAGGAAACACCATATATTTT. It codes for CASSLAWAGNTIYF. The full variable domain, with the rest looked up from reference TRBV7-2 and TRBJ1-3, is GAGVSQSPSNKVTEKGKDVELRCDPISGHTALYWYRQSLGQGLEFLIYFQGNSAPDKSGLPSDRFSAERTGGSVSTLTIQRTQQEDSAVYLCASSLAWAGNTIYFGEGSWLTVV.

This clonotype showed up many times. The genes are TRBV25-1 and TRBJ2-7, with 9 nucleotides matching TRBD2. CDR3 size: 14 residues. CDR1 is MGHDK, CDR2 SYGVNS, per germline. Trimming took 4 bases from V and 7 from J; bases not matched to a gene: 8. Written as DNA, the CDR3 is TGTGCCAGCAGTGGGTCAGCGGGAGGCGGTGAGCAGTACTTC. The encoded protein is CASSGSAGGGEQYF.

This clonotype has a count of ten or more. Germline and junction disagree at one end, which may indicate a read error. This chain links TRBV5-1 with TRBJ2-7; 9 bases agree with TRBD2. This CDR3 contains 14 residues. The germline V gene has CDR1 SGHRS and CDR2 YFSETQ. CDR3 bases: TGTGCCAGCAGTCTGACTAGCGGATCCTACGAGCAGTACTTC. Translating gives CASSLTSGSYEQYF.